Sequencing of this T cell receptor beta chain was carried out in a study of post-analysis software for immune sequencing data. The TCR beta cDNA libraries contained unique molecular identifiers. Starting from around 1 to 10 million T cells, the study yielded hundreds of thousands of cDNA molecules. MiXCR, run by TCRdb on the PCR reads, gives a single entry per CDR3 protein. The table lists about 160,000 distinct CDR3 sequences, about 34% of them singletons. Concerning this clonotype itself: The junction departs from germline at one end; a sequencing error may be responsible.

This specimen consisted of blood, obtained after autologous hematopoietic stem cell transplantation. This TCR derives from a girl aged 10 to 17 with multiple sclerosis.

CDR3 sequence: CASRLSGELYGYTF. For the CDR3, the DNA is TGTGCCAGCAGGTTATCAGGGGAACTCTATGGCTACACCTTC. The gene calls are TRBV27 and TRBJ1-2, with TRBD1 as a possible D gene (6 bases). CDR1 and CDR2 (germline): MNHEY, SMNVEV (reference sequence). The length of the CDR3 is 14 residues.